Listed here is a single T cell receptor beta chain. Its antigen is not known. Noted treatment: oral pan-JAK inhibitor, 5-10 mg twice daily. Sorting from PBMCs produced CD4+ and CD8+ T cells. This entry comes from a study of CD8+ T cells in alopecia areata. Study background: Patients given treatment had severity scored by the percentage of scalp area affected. General observations from the study: Scalp and blood retained many expanded lesional clones during tofacitinib. Possibly because of HLA-related factors, TCR sharing was less clear across patients than in mice.

V trimming: 4 bases; J trimming: 0 bases; junction bases outside the gene matches: 4. Per germline, CDR1 MNHEY and CDR2 SMNVEV (reference sequence). This CDR3 has 15 residues. Extracted RNA was reverse transcribed into cDNA, the sequencing template. Using immunoSEQ multiplex PCR, the repertoire was profiled, and TCRdb retains in-frame clones only, with some absent. The sample has about 110,000 clones; 84% are singletons. This sample comprised CD8+ T cells sorted from blood, obtained at week 24, from a patient treated with tofacitinib. The TCR comes from a human donor with alopecia areata. This rearrangement joins TRBV27 to TRBJ2-7, with 9 bases aligning to TRBD1. The CDR3 DNA reads as TGTGCCAGCAGTTCGTCGGGACAGGGCTCCTACGAGCAGTACTTC. It specifies CASSSSGQGSYEQYF.